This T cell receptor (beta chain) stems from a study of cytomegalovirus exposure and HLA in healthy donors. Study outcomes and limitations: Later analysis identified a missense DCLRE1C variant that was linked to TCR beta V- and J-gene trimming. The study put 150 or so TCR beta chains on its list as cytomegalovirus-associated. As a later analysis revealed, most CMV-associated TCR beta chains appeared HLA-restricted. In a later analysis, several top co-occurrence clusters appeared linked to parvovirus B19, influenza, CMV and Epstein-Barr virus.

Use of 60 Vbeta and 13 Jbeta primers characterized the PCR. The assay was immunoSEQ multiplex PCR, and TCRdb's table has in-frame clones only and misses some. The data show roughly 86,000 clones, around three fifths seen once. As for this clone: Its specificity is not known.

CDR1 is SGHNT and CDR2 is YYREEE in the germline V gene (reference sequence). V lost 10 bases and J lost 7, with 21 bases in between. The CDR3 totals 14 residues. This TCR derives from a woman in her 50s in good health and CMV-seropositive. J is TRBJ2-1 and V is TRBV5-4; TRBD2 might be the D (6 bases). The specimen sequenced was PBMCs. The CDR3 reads CAWANPPGENEQFF. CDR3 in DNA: TGTGCCTGGGCGAACCCGCCGGGAGAAAATGAGCAGTTCTTC.